This is a list of T cell receptor beta chains from one sample in a study of Ad26.COV2.S vaccination and SARS-CoV-2 variants. Using immunoSEQ multiplex PCR, the repertoire was profiled, and TCRdb retains in-frame clones only, with some absent. Among some 390,000 clones listed, approximately 86% were seen once. The sequenced sample was peripheral blood, obtained in a trial of Ad26.COV2.S vaccine versus placebo. The receptors come from a person aged 18 to 65 who received the Ad26.COV2.S COVID-19 vaccine or a placebo. Both conserved end residues are part of each CDR3. D genes are given only for firm matches. The size field is filled for only some rows; it gives once, few, many or a size class.

abundance: NA
j_gene: TRBJ1-2
v_gene: TRBV2
d_gene: NA
CDR3aa: CASSAPGTSYGYTF
CDR3nt: TGTGCCAGCAGCGCTCCTGGGACAAGCTATGGCTACACCTTC

abundance: NA
j_gene: TRBJ2-3
v_gene: TRBV3-1/TRBV3-2
d_gene: NA
CDR3aa: CASSQVARRTDTQYF
CDR3nt: TGTGCCAGCAGCCAAGTGGCTCGCCGCACAGATACGCAGTATTTT

abundance: NA
j_gene: TRBJ2-3
v_gene: TRBV27
d_gene: TRBD1
CDR3aa: CASSLSIWDRSTDTQYF
CDR3nt: TGTGCCAGCAGTCTTTCCATCTGGGACAGGTCCACAGATACGCAGTATTTT

abundance: few
j_gene: TRBJ2-7
v_gene: TRBV7-2
d_gene: NA
CDR3aa: CASSLAYSSYEQYF
CDR3nt: TGTGCCAGCAGCTTAGCGTACAGCTCCTACGAGCAGTACTTC

abundance: NA
j_gene: TRBJ1-2
v_gene: TRBV6-1
d_gene: NA
CDR3aa: CASSEASTGTLYGYTF
CDR3nt: TGTGCCAGCAGTGAAGCCTCTACAGGAACGCTCTATGGCTACACCTTC

abundance: NA
j_gene: TRBJ2-5
v_gene: TRBV21-1
d_gene: NA
CDR3aa: CASSKSPREGLQETQYF
CDR3nt: TGTGCCAGCAGCAAATCCCCCAGGGAGGGACTCCAAGAGACCCAGTACTTC

abundance: few
j_gene: TRBJ2-2
v_gene: TRBV27
d_gene: TRBD2
CDR3aa: CASSSPGSGADTGELFF
CDR3nt: TGTGCCAGCAGTTCCCCGGGTAGCGGGGCGGACACCGGGGAGCTGTTTTTT

abundance: NA
j_gene: TRBJ2-7
v_gene: TRBV7-2
d_gene: NA
CDR3aa: CASSSTQGYEQYF
CDR3nt: TGTGCCAGCAGCTCAACACAGGGTTACGAGCAGTACTTC

abundance: NA
j_gene: TRBJ1-2
v_gene: TRBV5-8
d_gene: TRBD1
CDR3aa: CASSMGTGTNYGYTF
CDR3nt: TGTGCCAGCAGCATGGGGACAGGAACTAACTATGGCTACACCTTC

abundance: NA
j_gene: TRBJ2-1
v_gene: TRBV7-9
d_gene: NA
CDR3aa: CASSLFPGQGHNEQFF
CDR3nt: TGTGCCAGCAGCTTATTCCCCGGGCAGGGCCACAATGAGCAGTTCTTC

abundance: NA
j_gene: TRBJ1-6
v_gene: TRBV3-1/TRBV3-2
d_gene: NA
CDR3aa: CASSQGSYNSPLHF
CDR3nt: TGTGCCAGCAGCCAGGGCTCCTATAATTCACCCCTCCACTTT

abundance: NA
j_gene: TRBJ1-6
v_gene: TRBV4-3
d_gene: NA
CDR3aa: CASSQDSAGESPLHF
CDR3nt: TGCGCCAGCAGCCAAGATTCGGCAGGTGAATCACCCCTCCACTTT

abundance: NA
j_gene: TRBJ2-7
v_gene: TRBV7-9
d_gene: NA
CDR3aa: CASSQGFGGAYEQYF
CDR3nt: TGTGCCAGCAGTCAGGGTTTCGGCGGAGCCTACGAGCAGTACTTC

abundance: NA
j_gene: TRBJ1-1
v_gene: TRBV6-6
d_gene: NA
CDR3aa: CASSLGETEAFF
CDR3nt: TGTGCCAGCAGTTTGGGGGAGACTGAAGCTTTCTTT

abundance: NA
j_gene: TRBJ1-3
v_gene: TRBV9
d_gene: NA
CDR3aa: CASGQGQTSGNTIYF
CDR3nt: TGTGCCAGCGGCCAAGGCCAAACTTCTGGAAACACCATATATTTT

abundance: NA
j_gene: TRBJ2-2
v_gene: TRBV7-8
d_gene: NA
CDR3aa: CASRERRLNTGELFF
CDR3nt: TGTGCCAGCAGAGAACGGAGGCTTAACACCGGGGAGCTGTTTTTT

abundance: NA
j_gene: TRBJ2-7
v_gene: TRBV25-1
d_gene: TRBD1
CDR3aa: CASLGTGTSYEQYF
CDR3nt: TGTGCCAGCCTAGGGACAGGGACTTCCTACGAGCAGTACTTC

abundance: once
j_gene: TRBJ2-5
v_gene: TRBV6-6
d_gene: NA
CDR3aa: CASRPGAQETQYF
CDR3nt: TGTGCCAGCAGGCCCGGGGCCCAAGAGACCCAGTACTTC

abundance: NA
j_gene: TRBJ2-3
v_gene: TRBV21-1
d_gene: NA
CDR3aa: CASSKDMASGGRSTDTQYF
CDR3nt: TGTGCCAGCAGCAAAGATATGGCTAGCGGGGGTCGTAGCACAGATACGCAGTATTTT

abundance: NA
j_gene: TRBJ2-3
v_gene: TRBV24-1
d_gene: TRBD2
CDR3aa: CATSDPLESGGDTQYF
CDR3nt: TGTGCCACCAGTGATCCCTTAGAAAGCGGGGGAGATACGCAGTATTTT

abundance: NA
j_gene: TRBJ2-7
v_gene: TRBV30
d_gene: NA
CDR3aa: CAWSVGSYYEQYF
CDR3nt: TGTGCCTGGAGTGTTGGTTCCTACTACGAGCAGTACTTC

abundance: NA
j_gene: TRBJ2-3
v_gene: TRBV3-1/TRBV3-2
d_gene: NA
CDR3aa: CASSQWQADTDTQYF
CDR3nt: TGTGCCAGCAGCCAATGGCAGGCGGACACAGATACGCAGTATTTT

abundance: few
j_gene: TRBJ1-6
v_gene: TRBV7-9
d_gene: NA
CDR3aa: CASSLDGPFGSPLHF
CDR3nt: TGTGCCAGCAGCTTAGATGGCCCTTTTGGTTCACCCCTCCACTTT

abundance: NA
j_gene: TRBJ1-2
v_gene: TRBV11-2
d_gene: NA
CDR3aa: CASSALQGNGYTF
CDR3nt: TGTGCCAGCAGCGCCTTACAGGGAAACGGCTACACCTTC

abundance: NA
j_gene: TRBJ2-1
v_gene: TRBV5-4
d_gene: NA
CDR3aa: CASSLEPGVSSYNEQFF
CDR3nt: TGTGCCAGCAGCTTGGAGCCAGGGGTTAGCTCCTACAATGAGCAGTTCTTC

abundance: NA
j_gene: TRBJ2-6
v_gene: TRBV5-1
d_gene: TRBD2
CDR3aa: CASSFTGGGDLGANVLTF
CDR3nt: TGCGCCAGCAGCTTTACGGGGGGTGGCGACCTCGGGGCCAACGTCCTGACTTTC

abundance: NA
j_gene: TRBJ2-2
v_gene: TRBV19
d_gene: TRBD2
CDR3aa: CASTSGGPGNTGELFF
CDR3nt: TGTGCCAGCACTAGCGGGGGGCCAGGGAACACCGGGGAGCTGTTTTTT

abundance: once
j_gene: TRBJ2-5
v_gene: TRBV24-1
d_gene: NA
CDR3aa: CATSNPPRETQYF
CDR3nt: TGTGCCACCAGTAACCCACCAAGGGAGACCCAGTACTTC